This is a list of T cell receptor beta chains from one sample in a study of identical twins. TCRdb called the 5' RACE reads again in MiXCR, with one record for every CDR3 protein. The sample has some 190,000 distinct CDR3 sequences, 15% to 20% seen once. The sample was also reused in another study, on T cells expressing NK-cell markers.

Sequences were obtained from CD8+ T cells sorted from blood. These receptors were obtained from a woman aged 18-29 years in good health. Both conserved end residues are part of each CDR3. A D gene is named only where the DNA matches it firmly. Size tells how often a clone was seen (once, few, many) or the class of an expanded clone, and some rows leave it out.

v_gene	abundance	j_gene	d_gene	CDR3nt	CDR3aa
TRBV27	-	TRBJ2-3	-	TGTGCCAGCAGTTCAACTGGGGTTCCTAGCACAGATACGCAGTATTTT	CASSSTGVPSTDTQYF
TRBV6-2/TRBV6-3	-	TRBJ2-7	-	TGTGCCAGCGGACGGGGGTACGAGCAGTACTTC	CASGRGYEQYF
TRBV12-3/TRBV12-4	-	TRBJ2-5	TRBD2	TGTGCCAGCAGGGGGGGGTCGGAGACCCAGTACTTC	CASRGGSETQYF
TRBV30	-	TRBJ2-3	TRBD2	TGTGCCCTAGCGGGTGCCCCCACAGATACGCAGTATTTT	CALAGAPTDTQYF
TRBV12-3/TRBV12-4	-	TRBJ2-7	-	TGTGCAGAAGAGGGTGACGAGCAGTACTTC	CAEEGDEQYF
TRBV6-5	-	TRBJ2-6	-	TGTGCCAGCAGTTACTCGAAAGTCAGGGAACTCTCTGGGGCCAACGTCCTGACTTTC	CASSYSKVRELSGANVLTF
TRBV10-1	few	TRBJ2-3	-	TGCGCCAGCAGCGCGATCAGCACTAGCACAGATACGCAGTATTTT	CASSAISTSTDTQYF
TRBV20-1	-	TRBJ2-1	TRBD2	TGCAGTACCACGCCTCTAGCGGCAACTTACAATGAGCAGTTCTTC	CSTTPLAATYNEQFF
TRBV20-1	-	TRBJ1-1	-	TGCAGTGCTTGGACAGAACGCATGAACACTGAAGCTTTCTTT	CSAWTERMNTEAFF
TRBV4-3	few	TRBJ1-4	-	TGCGCCAGCAGCCAAGATACCGGCAGAACTAATGAAAAACTGTTTTTT	CASSQDTGRTNEKLFF
TRBV9	-	TRBJ2-7	-	TGTGCCAGCAGCGTAGATGGGGGGGGCGGCTCCTACGAGCAGTACTTC	CASSVDGGGGSYEQYF
TRBV2	-	TRBJ1-6	TRBD1	TGTGCCAGCATCTATGGCAGGGGGTCACCCCTCCACTTT	CASIYGRGSPLHF
TRBV3-1	few	TRBJ1-1	-	TGTGCCAGCAGTCCCGGGGGTATGGGCACTGAAGCTTTCTTT	CASSPGGMGTEAFF
TRBV25-1	few	TRBJ2-1	TRBD2	TGTGCCAGCAGTGTGGGACTAGCGGACCTGCAGTTCTTC	CASSVGLADLQFF
TRBV11-1	few	TRBJ2-5	-	TGTGCCAGCAGTGGAGGGACTCATATACGAGAAGAGACCCAGTACTTC	CASSGGTHIREETQYF
TRBV6-1	-	TRBJ2-3	TRBD2	TGTGCCAGCAGTGAAGAGGCGGGGGGCACAGATACGCAGTATTTT	CASSEEAGGTDTQYF
TRBV4-3	-	TRBJ2-7	TRBD1	TGCGCCAGCAGCCACGATATTACAGGGGGGTCCTACGAGCAGTACTTC	CASSHDITGGSYEQYF
TRBV6-5	few	TRBJ2-1	TRBD1	TGTGCCAGCAGTTACTCGGGGACAGGGGTGGAGCAGTTCTTC	CASSYSGTGVEQFF
TRBV27	few	TRBJ2-7	-	TGTGCCAGCAGTCTATCGACTGTGACAGCCTACGAGCAGTACTTC	CASSLSTVTAYEQYF
TRBV27	few	TRBJ2-7	-	TGTGCCAGCAGTTTATCTGGTTCACACGAGCAGTACTTC	CASSLSGSHEQYF
TRBV5-1	few	TRBJ2-3	TRBD2	TGCGCCAGCAGCCGGTTAGAGCGGGAGTTTGCAGATACGCAGTATTTT	CASSRLEREFADTQYF
TRBV11-3	-	TRBJ2-1	-	TGTGCCAGCAGCTTTTTTGCCCCGGGGAATGAGCAGTTCTTC	CASSFFAPGNEQFF
TRBV4-1	once	TRBJ2-1	-	TGCGCCAGCAGCCAAGGTCTTGAAAATGAGCAGTTCTTC	CASSQGLENEQFF
TRBV29-1	-	TRBJ2-2	-	TGCAGCGTTACCGGGGAGGTCGGGGAGCTGTTTTTT	CSVTGEVGELFF
TRBV3-1	many	TRBJ2-1	-	TGTGCCAGCAGCCCCCCGGGGTACAATGAGCAGTTCTTC	CASSPPGYNEQFF
TRBV27	many	TRBJ2-7	-	TGTGCCAGCAGTATTTTTCGTCTTTCTGGGCACCACCACTACGAGCAGTACTTC	CASSIFRLSGHHHYEQYF
TRBV5-1	few	TRBJ2-7	-	TGCGCCAGCAGCATCTCGGGCCTCGGCTACGAGCAGTACTTC	CASSISGLGYEQYF
TRBV10-3	few	TRBJ1-5	-	TGTGCCATCAGTGAGTCAGAGGGCCCTTACCACAATCAGCCCCAGCATTTT	CAISESEGPYHNQPQHF
TRBV20-1	-	TRBJ2-1	-	TGCAGTGCTACCCCCGGGACGCCTTCCTACAATGAGCAGTTCTTC	CSATPGTPSYNEQFF
TRBV29-1	-	TRBJ2-1	-	TGCAGCGTTGAAACGAGTGCGAGCAATGAGCAGTTCTTC	CSVETSASNEQFF
TRBV10-3	many	TRBJ1-1	-	TGTGCCATCAGGAGAGGGGGAAACACTGAAGCTTTCTTT	CAIRRGGNTEAFF
TRBV5-1	few	TRBJ2-1	-	TGCGCCAGCAGCTTGGAGTCAGGTAGCAATGAGCAGTTCTTC	CASSLESGSNEQFF
TRBV6-2/TRBV6-3	few	TRBJ2-1	TRBD2	TGTGCCAGCAGTCTTCTAGCGGGAGTAGGAAATGAGCAGTTCTTC	CASSLLAGVGNEQFF
TRBV6-5	-	TRBJ2-4	-	TGTGCCAGCAGTTACTCGAAGGACGGCCCCCTAGCCAAAAACATTCAGTACTTC	CASSYSKDGPLAKNIQYF
TRBV15	-	TRBJ2-7	TRBD2	TGTGCCACCTACTCCGGGACTAGCGGATCCTACGAGCAGTACTTC	CATYSGTSGSYEQYF
TRBV4-3	few	TRBJ2-5	-	TGCGCCAGCAGCCAAGATCCTCAGGGGCAAGAGACCCAGTACTTC	CASSQDPQGQETQYF
TRBV20-1	-	TRBJ2-5	-	TGCAGTGCGGACAGCGGGGAGACCCAGTACTTC	CSADSGETQYF
TRBV29-1	many	TRBJ1-1	TRBD1	TGCAGCGTTGAGGCCGGGACAGCAGCTTTCTTT	CSVEAGTAAFF
TRBV2	few	TRBJ2-1	-	TGTGCCAGCAGTGAAACGGCAGCTAATGAGCAGTTCTTC	CASSETAANEQFF
TRBV7-2	few	TRBJ1-1	-	TGTGCCAGCAGCTTTTCGGGGGTTCGGCCTGAAGCTTTCTTT	CASSFSGVRPEAFF
TRBV5-1	-	TRBJ2-1	TRBD2	TGCGCCAGCAGCCGCGGACTAGCGGGACCATTTTTCAATGAGCAGTTCTTC	CASSRGLAGPFFNEQFF
TRBV6-2/TRBV6-3	-	TRBJ2-2	-	TGTGCCAGCAGTTACTCGGACGCGAACACCGGGGAGCTGTTTTTT	CASSYSDANTGELFF